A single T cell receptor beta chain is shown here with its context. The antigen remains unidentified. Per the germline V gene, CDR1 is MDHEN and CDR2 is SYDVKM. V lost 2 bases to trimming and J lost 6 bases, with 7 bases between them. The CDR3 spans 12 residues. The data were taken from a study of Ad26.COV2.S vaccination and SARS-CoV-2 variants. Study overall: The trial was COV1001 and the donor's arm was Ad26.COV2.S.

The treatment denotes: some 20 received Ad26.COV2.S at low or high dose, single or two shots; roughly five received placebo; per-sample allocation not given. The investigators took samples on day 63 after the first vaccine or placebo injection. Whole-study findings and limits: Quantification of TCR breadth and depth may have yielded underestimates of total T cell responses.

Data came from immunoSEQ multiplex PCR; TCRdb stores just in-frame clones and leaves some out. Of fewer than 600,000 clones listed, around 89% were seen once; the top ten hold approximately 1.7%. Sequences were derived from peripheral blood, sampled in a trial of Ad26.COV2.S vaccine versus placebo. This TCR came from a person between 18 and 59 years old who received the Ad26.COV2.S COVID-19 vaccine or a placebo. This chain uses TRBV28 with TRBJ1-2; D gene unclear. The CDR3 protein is CASSLRPDGYTF. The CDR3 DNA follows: TGTGCCAGCAGTTTAAGGCCTGATGGCTACACCTTC.